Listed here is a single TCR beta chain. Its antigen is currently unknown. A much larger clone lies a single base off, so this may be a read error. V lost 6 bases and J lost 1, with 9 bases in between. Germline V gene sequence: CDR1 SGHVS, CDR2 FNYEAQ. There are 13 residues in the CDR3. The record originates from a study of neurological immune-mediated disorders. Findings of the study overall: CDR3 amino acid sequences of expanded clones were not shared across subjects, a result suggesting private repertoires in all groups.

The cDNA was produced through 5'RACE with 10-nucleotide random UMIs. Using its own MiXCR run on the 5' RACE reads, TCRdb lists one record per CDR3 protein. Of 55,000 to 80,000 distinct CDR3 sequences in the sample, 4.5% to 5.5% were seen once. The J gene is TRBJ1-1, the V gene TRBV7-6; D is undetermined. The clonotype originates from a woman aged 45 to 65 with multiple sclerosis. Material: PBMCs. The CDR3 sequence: CASREGKNTEAFF. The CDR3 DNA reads TGTGCCAGCAGAGAAGGAAAGAACACTGAAGCTTTCTTT.